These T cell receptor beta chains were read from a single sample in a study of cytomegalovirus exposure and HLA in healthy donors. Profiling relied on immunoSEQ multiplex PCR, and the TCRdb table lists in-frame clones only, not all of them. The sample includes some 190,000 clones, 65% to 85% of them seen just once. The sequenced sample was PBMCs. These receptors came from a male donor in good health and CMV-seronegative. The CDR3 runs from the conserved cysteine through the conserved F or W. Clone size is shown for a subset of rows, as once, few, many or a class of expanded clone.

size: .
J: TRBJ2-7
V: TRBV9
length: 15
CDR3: CASSAPDRGVREQYF

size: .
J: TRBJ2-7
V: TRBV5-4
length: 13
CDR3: CASSNPAGDEQYF

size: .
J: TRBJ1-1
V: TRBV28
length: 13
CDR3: CASRAGTNTEAFF

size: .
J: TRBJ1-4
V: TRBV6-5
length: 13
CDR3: CASRSGLNEKLFF

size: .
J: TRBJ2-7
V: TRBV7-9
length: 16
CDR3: CASSSGLGAISYEQYF

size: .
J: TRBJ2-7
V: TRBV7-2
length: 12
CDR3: CASRHDTGQQYF

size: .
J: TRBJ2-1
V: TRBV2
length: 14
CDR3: CANRLAGDYNEQFF

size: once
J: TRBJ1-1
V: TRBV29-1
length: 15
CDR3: CSVAFLGTGGTEAFF

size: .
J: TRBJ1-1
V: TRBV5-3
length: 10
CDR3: CQRETTEAFF

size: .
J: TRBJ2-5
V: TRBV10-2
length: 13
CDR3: CASSGLAEETQYF

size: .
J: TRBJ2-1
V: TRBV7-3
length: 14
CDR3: CASSLSGSYNEQFF

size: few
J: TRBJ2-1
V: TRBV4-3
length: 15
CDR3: CASSQEASGSNEQFF

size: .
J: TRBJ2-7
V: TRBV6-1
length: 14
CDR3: CASSGRQGGYEQYF

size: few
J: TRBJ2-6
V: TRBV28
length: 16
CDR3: CATRTSGSSGANVLTF

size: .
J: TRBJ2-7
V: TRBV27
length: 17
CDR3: CASSSSLSGRARYEQYF

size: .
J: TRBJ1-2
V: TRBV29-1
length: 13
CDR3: CSVERGHYYGYTF

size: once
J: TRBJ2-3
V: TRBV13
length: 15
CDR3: CASSPLAASTDTQYF

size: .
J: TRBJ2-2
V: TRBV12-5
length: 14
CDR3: CASGLQGPTGELFF

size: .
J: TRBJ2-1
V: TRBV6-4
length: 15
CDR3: CASSLLAGGTAEQFF

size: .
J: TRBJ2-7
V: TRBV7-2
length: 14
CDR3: CASSHLTGYSEQYF

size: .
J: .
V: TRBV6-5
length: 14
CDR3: CASSYGPITYEQYF

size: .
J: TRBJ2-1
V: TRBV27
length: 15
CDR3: CASSLRGSPYNEQFF

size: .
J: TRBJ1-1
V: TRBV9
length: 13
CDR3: CASSVGLSTEAFF

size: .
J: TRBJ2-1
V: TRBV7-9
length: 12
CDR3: CASRGSYNEQFF

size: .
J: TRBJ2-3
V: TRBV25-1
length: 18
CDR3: CASRPKGLAGGPTDTQYF

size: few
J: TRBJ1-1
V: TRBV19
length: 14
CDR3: CASSKVAGRTEAFF

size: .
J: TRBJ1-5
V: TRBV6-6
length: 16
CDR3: CASSYSSQGGNQPQHF

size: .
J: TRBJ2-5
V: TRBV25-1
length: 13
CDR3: CASRIAGGEPQYF

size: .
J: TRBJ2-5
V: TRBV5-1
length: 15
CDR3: CASSGRLASQETQYF

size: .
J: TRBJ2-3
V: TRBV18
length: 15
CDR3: CASSPEGADTDTQYF

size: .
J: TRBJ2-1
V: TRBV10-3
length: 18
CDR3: CAISESQAGAIGHNEQFF

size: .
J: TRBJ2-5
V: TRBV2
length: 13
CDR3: CADRGNSQETQYF

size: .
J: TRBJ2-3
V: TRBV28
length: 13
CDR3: CASSYGGTDTQYF

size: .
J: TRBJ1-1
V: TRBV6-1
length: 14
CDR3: CASSDRGRNTEAFF

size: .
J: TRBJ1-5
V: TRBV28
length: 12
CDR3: CASFAGIQPQHF

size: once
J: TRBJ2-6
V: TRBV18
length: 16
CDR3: CASSQDRSSGANVLTF

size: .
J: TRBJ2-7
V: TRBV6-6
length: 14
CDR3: CASRPPGGGYEQYF

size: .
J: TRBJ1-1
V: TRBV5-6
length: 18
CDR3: CASSFWFGVGLVNTEAFF

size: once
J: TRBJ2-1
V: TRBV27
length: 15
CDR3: CASSLLQGAYNEQFF

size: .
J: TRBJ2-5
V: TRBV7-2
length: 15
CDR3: CASSSRDRVQETQYF

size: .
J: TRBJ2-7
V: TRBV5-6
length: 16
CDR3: CASSFWGLAVTYEQYF

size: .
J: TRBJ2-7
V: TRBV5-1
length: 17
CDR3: CASSPETRLAGFYEQYF

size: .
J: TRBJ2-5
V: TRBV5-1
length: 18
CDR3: CASSLETGTSGRRETQYF

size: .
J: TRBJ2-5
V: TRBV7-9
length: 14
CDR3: CASSPAGLQETQYF

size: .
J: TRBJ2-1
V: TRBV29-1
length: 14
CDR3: CSVEPSGSYNEQFF

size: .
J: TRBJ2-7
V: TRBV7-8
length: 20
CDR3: CASSVIPRDRGEVRAVEQYF

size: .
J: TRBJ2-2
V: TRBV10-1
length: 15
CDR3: CASSGMNRVAGELFF

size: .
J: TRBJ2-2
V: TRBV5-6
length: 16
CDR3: CASSLRLGGFGGELFF

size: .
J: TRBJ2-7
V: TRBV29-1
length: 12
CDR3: CSVGQGSYEQYF

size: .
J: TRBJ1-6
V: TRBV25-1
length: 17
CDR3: CASSDRGQGVYNSPLHF

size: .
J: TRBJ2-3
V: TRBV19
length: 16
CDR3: CASSRVAGGSTDTQYF

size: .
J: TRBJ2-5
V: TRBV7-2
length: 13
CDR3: CASSLIPGETQYF

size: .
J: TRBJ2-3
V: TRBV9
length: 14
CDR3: CASSVGRSSDTQYF